The 26 T cell receptor beta chains in this list originate from one sample, sequenced in a study of neoadjuvant nivolumab and ipilimumab in lung cancer. Assay: immunoSEQ multiplex PCR; the TCRdb copy retains only in-frame clones and omits some. The sample shows 20,000 or so clones, around 82% of them seen only once. The sample in question was tumor tissue, obtained after neoadjuvant nivolumab, alone or with ipilimumab, at or shortly before surgery. These receptors were collected from an adult with non-small cell lung cancer.

This sequence joins TRBV9 and TRBJ1-2, with 9 bases fitting TRBD1. There are 14 residues in the CDR3. Trimming took 3 bases from V and 8 from J; bases not matched to a gene: 8. The germline gives CDR1 SGDLS, CDR2 YYNGEE. CDR3 in amino acids: CASSEGQGSLGYTF. Written as DNA, the CDR3 is TGTGCCAGCAGCGAAGGACAGGGGTCCTTAGGCTACACCTTC. Based on the CDR3 plus reference TRBV9 and TRBJ1-2, the full variable domain is DSGVTQTPKHLITATGQRVTLRCSPRSGDLSVYWYQQSLDQGLQFLIQYYNGEERAKGNILERFSAQQFPDLHSELNLSSLELGDSALYFCASSEGQGSLGYTFGSGTRLTVV.

The J gene is TRBJ1-2, the V gene TRBV14, with D possibly matching TRBD1 (5 bases). Germline CDR1 SGHDN, CDR2 FVKESK. V gave up 0 bases and J gave up 1 base, with 12 bases separating them. The CDR3 is 16 residues long. CDR3 protein: CASSQEWGSLNYGYTF. For the CDR3, the DNA is TGTGCCAGCAGCCAAGAATGGGGCAGCCTTAACTATGGCTACACCTTC.

In this sample, this clone turned up a few times. The chain recombines TRBV19 with TRBJ2-7, with 7 bases lining up with TRBD2. V gave up 9 bases and J gave up 5 bases; unmatched junction bases: 16. Germline CDR1 LNHDA, CDR2 SQIVND (reference sequence). This CDR3 has 15 residues. The chain's CDR3 is CARRNRGGRKDEQYF. The CDR3 DNA is TGTGCCAGAAGAAATAGGGGCGGGAGAAAGGACGAGCAGTACTTC.

V and J are TRBV18 and TRBJ2-3, with 9 positions matching TRBD1. With 6 bases clipped from V and 3 bases from J, the junction kept 7 bases outside the gene matches. This CDR3 has 15 amino acids. The germline V gene encodes CDR1 KGHSH and CDR2 LQKENI. The DNA for the CDR3 is TGTGCCAGCTCGGTACAGGGGGCATTGACAGATACGCAGTATTTT. Translating it yields CASSVQGALTDTQYF. The whole variable domain, remainder taken from reference TRBV18 and TRBJ2-3, is NAGVMQNPRHLVRRRGQEARLRCSPMKGHSHVYWYRQLPEEGLKFMVYLQKENIIDESGMPKERFSAEFPKEGPSILRIQQVVRGDSAAYFCASSVQGALTDTQYFGPGTRLTVL.

V usage is TRBV4-2 and J usage is TRBJ2-6; D is ambiguous. Trimming shortened V by 5 bases and J by 0 bases, and 8 bases separated the two germline ends. Germline-derived CDR1 and CDR2 are LGHNA and YNFKEQ. This CDR3 has 15 amino acids. Written as DNA, the CDR3 is TGTGCCAGCAGCTTGGGATTCTCTGGGGCCAACGTCCTGACTTTC. Residues: CASSLGFSGANVLTF.

This chain links TRBV5-6 with TRBJ2-1; 8 positions agree with TRBD2. The V gene's germline CDR1 is SGHDT and CDR2 YYEEEE. The CDR3 loop spans 14 amino acids. With 2 bases clipped from V and 8 bases from J, the junction kept 6 bases outside the gene matches. CDR3 DNA: TGTGCCAGCAGCTTCGGGGGGGACTTCTATGAGCAGTTCTTC. This translates into CASSFGGDFYEQFF.

The V call is TRBV10-2, the J call TRBJ2-1; the D gene is possibly TRBD1 (6 bases). V was clipped by 5 bases and J by 7 bases, with 15 bases between them. Per germline, CDR1 WSHSY and CDR2 SAAADI. The CDR3 consists of 14 residues. The CDR3 protein is CASSPQGSRNEQFF. The CDR3 nucleotides are TGCGCCAGCAGTCCCCAGGGGAGTCGGAATGAGCAGTTCTTC.

The chain is built from TRBV10-2 and TRBJ2-3; 8 bases fit TRBD2. Trimming removed 5 bases from V and 3 bases from J; junction bases left unmatched: 4. The CDR3 extends over 14 amino acids. From germline, CDR1 is WSHSY and CDR2 SAAADI. The CDR3 reads CASSQAGETDTQYF. In DNA form, the CDR3 reads TGCGCCAGCAGTCAAGCGGGAGAGACAGATACGCAGTATTTT.

V usage is TRBV5-1 and J usage is TRBJ2-7, with 15 nucleotides matching TRBD2. Looked up from germline, CDR1 is SGHRS and CDR2 is YFSETQ. The CDR3 covers 13 residues. The J segment lost 7 bases and the V segment lost 7 bases, leaving 3 bases of the junction unmatched. CDR3: CASRGLAGGEQYF. The CDR3 nucleotides are TGCGCCAGCCGGGGACTAGCGGGAGGAGAGCAGTACTTC.

This clone was counted only a few times. J is TRBJ1-2 and V is TRBV4-3, with 7 bases matching TRBD1. The CDR3 contains 16 residues. J was trimmed by 8 bases and V by 0 bases; bases with no gene match: 12. Germline loops: CDR1 LGHNA, CDR2 YSLEER. In DNA, the CDR3 is TGCGCCAGCAGCCAAGATTGGGGGACAGCAGGCGGCGGCTACACCTTC. This encodes CASSQDWGTAGGGYTF.

As DNA, the CDR3 is TGTGCCAGCAGTCGGGACCTTAGCAATCAGCCCCAGCATTTT. Protein product: CASSRDLSNQPQHF. The chain couples TRBV6-5 to TRBJ1-5, with a possible D match to TRBD1 (5 bases). The CDR3 has 14 amino acids. With 5 bases removed from V and 0 bases from J, the gap between germline ends came to 8 bases. Germline CDR1 and CDR2: MNHEY and SVGAGI.

The chain links TRBV4-1 to TRBJ1-5, with D tentatively TRBD1 (5 bases). Germline V gives CDR1 MGHRA, CDR2 YSYEKL. CDR3 size: 16 residues. V was pared by 1 base and J by 1 base, with 11 bases between. The CDR3 DNA reads TGCGCCAGCAGCCAAGTTCCCGGGGGGAGCAATCAGCCCCAGCATTTT. Translated: CASSQVPGGSNQPQHF.

The J gene is TRBJ2-7, the V gene TRBV4-1; TRBD2 agrees at 8 bases. Germline CDR1 and CDR2: MGHRA and YSYEKL. This CDR3 region has 15 residues. Losses at the gene ends were 2 bases for V and 0 bases for J; bases not matched to a gene: 3. CDR3 amino acids: CASSQIAGSSYEQYF. The CDR3 DNA follows: TGCGCCAGCAGCCAAATAGCGGGAAGCTCCTACGAGCAGTACTTC.

V is TRBV11-2 and J is TRBJ2-3; D remains ambiguous. The germline CDR1 and CDR2 sequences are SGHAT and FQNNGV. Trimming removed 3 bases from V and 4 bases from J, with 11 bases in between. This CDR3 spans 14 amino acids. The CDR3 sequence is CASSFASQADTQYF. The CDR3, as DNA: TGTGCCAGCAGCTTCGCCTCCCAAGCAGATACGCAGTATTTT.

CDR3 bases: TGCGCCAGCAGCTTGACCTCAAATGTGAAGAACGAGCAGTACTTC. Encoded protein: CASSLTSNVKNEQYF. V is TRBV5-1 and J is TRBJ2-7; D remains ambiguous. Trimming stripped 1 base from V and 5 bases from J, with 16 bases between. CDR1 and CDR2 from the germline V gene are SGHRS and YFSETQ. The CDR3 extends over 15 amino acids.

The V call is TRBV5-1, the J call TRBJ1-1, with D uncertain. Deletions cut 7 bases from V and 5 bases from J, with 12 bases between. Germline-derived CDR1 and CDR2 are SGHRS and YFSETQ. CDR3 length: 12 residues. As DNA, the CDR3 is TGCGCCAGCCGCAAGTCCGGGACTGAAGCTTTCTTT. Amino acid sequence: CASRKSGTEAFF.

This clone came up a few times. The chain couples TRBV6-6 to TRBJ2-7; TRBD2 might be the D (6 bases). The CDR3 consists of 15 residues. Trimming removed 6 bases from V and 0 bases from J, with 15 bases in between. Looked up from germline, CDR1 is MNHNY and CDR2 is SVGAGI (reference sequence). The CDR3 protein is CASSLRGRSSYEQYF. CDR3 nucleotides: TGTGCCAGCAGCCTTCGGGGGAGGAGCTCCTACGAGCAGTACTTC.

The chain uses TRBV7-2 and TRBJ1-4; D remains ambiguous. V was shortened by 1 base and J by 7 bases, with 7 bases between the two germline ends. The CDR3 spans 13 residues. CDR1 is SGHTA, CDR2 FQGNSA, per germline. The CDR3: CASSLVFTEKLFF. The CDR3 nucleotides are TGTGCCAGCAGCTTAGTTTTTACTGAAAAACTGTTTTTT.

V and J are TRBV6-5 and TRBJ1-2; tentative D call: TRBD1 (6 bases). CDR1 and CDR2 from the germline V gene are MNHEY and SVGAGI. V was shortened by 2 bases and J by 4 bases, with 14 bases between the two germline ends. There are 15 residues in the CDR3. The CDR3 sequence: CASSYGGGAGYGYTF. CDR3 sequence (DNA): TGTGCCAGCAGTTACGGGGGGGGCGCCGGCTATGGCTACACCTTC.

The J gene is TRBJ2-5, the V gene TRBV2, with unresolved D. Between the trimmed V and J ends, which lost 10 bases and 4 bases, there was a span of 10 bases. The CDR3 is made up of 11 amino acids. CDR1 SNHLY and CDR2 FYNNEI come from the germline V gene. This CDR3 reads CATRFSETQYF. In DNA, the CDR3 is TGTGCCACTAGGTTTTCAGAGACCCAGTACTTC.

The gene calls are TRBV28 and TRBJ1-2; no reliable D call. This CDR3 contains 12 residues. Between the trimmed V and J ends, which lost 7 bases and 4 bases, there was a span of 10 bases. The germline CDR1 and CDR2 sequences are MDHEN and SYDVKM. CDR3 in DNA: TGTGCCAGCACCCCAGGCTTCTATGGCTACACCTTC. Translating it yields CASTPGFYGYTF.

This clone was seen once. The chain is built from TRBV5-1 and TRBJ2-3; no reliable D call. In germline, CDR1 is SGHRS, CDR2 YFSETQ. The V end was cut by 6 bases, the J end by 2 bases, with 10 bases between. This CDR3 contains 13 residues. CDR3 sequence (DNA): TGCGCCAGCATAGACCAGTACACAGATACGCAGTATTTT. Translated, it gives CASIDQYTDTQYF. The variable domain in full, with the rest retrieved from reference TRBV5-1 and TRBJ2-3, is KAGVTQTPRYLIKTRGQQVTLSCSPISGHRSVSWYQQTPGQGLQFLFEYFSETQRNKGNFPGRFSGRQFSNSRSEMNVSTLELGDSALYLCASIDQYTDTQYFGPGTRLTVL.

The V and J genes are TRBV11-3 and TRBJ1-1; D unresolved. Germline CDR1 SGHNT, CDR2 YENEEA. Trimming took 1 base from V and 3 from J, leaving 9 bases between them. The CDR3 sequence is 14 residues long. The CDR3 DNA reads TGTGCCAGCAGCTTAGGTTATTCCCACACTGAAGCTTTCTTT. Its translation is CASSLGYSHTEAFF.

V is TRBV12-5 and J is TRBJ2-5, with 8 bases aligning to TRBD1. The length of the CDR3 is 14 residues. In germline, CDR1 is LGHNT, CDR2 FRNRAP. J lost 7 bases, V lost 5 bases, and 9 bases had no gene match. The CDR3 loop reads CASGLDREEGTQYF. In DNA, the CDR3 is TGTGCTAGTGGTCTGGACAGGGAGGAAGGGACCCAGTACTTC.

The rearrangement links TRBV7-3 to TRBJ2-6; possible D gene TRBD1, 6 bases. This CDR3 comprises 16 residues. The V end lost 2 bases, the J end lost 2 bases, and 10 bases lay between the germline ends. CDR1 is SGHTA, CDR2 FQGTGA, per germline. The CDR3 DNA reads TGTGCCAGCAGCTTAGGGCCAGGGGCTGGGGCCAACGTCCTGACTTTC. Amino acids: CASSLGPGAGANVLTF.

The chain recombines TRBV6-1 with TRBJ1-5, with 7 bases aligning to TRBD1. CDR1 and CDR2 from the germline V gene are MNHNS and SASEGT. Germline trimming cut 4 bases from V and 5 bases from J; bases unmatched to any gene: 2. This CDR3 has 13 residues. The CDR3: CASSGTGDQPQHF. The CDR3 coding sequence is TGTGCCAGCAGTGGCACAGGGGATCAGCCCCAGCATTTT.